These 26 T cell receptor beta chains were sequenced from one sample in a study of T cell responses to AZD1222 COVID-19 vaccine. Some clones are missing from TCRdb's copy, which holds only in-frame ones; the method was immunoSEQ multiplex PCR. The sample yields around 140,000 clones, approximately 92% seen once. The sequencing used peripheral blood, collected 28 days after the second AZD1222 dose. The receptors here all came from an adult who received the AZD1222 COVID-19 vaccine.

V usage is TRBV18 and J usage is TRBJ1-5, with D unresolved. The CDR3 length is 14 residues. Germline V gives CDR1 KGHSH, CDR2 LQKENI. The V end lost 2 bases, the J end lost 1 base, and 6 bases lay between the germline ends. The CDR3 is CASSPAISNQPQHF. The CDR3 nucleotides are TGTGCCAGCTCACCAGCTATAAGCAATCAGCCCCAGCATTTT.

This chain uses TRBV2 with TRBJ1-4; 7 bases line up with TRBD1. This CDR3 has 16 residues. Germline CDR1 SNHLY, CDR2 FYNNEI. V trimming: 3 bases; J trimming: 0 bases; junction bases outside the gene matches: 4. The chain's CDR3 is CASSDRDRATNEKLFF. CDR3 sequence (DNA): TGTGCCAGCAGTGACCGGGACAGAGCAACTAATGAAAAACTGTTTTTT.

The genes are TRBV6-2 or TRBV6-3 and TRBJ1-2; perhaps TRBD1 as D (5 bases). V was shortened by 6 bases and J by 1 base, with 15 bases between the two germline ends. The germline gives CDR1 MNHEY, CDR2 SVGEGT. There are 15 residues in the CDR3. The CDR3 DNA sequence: TGTGCCAGCAGCAGAGGGCAGGGAGATAACTATGGCTACACCTTC. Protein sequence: CASSRGQGDNYGYTF.

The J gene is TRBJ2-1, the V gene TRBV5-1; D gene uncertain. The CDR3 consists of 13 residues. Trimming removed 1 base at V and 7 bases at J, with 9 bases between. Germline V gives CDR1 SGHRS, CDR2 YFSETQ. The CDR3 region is CASSLIEANEQFF. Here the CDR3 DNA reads TGCGCCAGCAGCTTGATAGAGGCTAATGAGCAGTTCTTC.

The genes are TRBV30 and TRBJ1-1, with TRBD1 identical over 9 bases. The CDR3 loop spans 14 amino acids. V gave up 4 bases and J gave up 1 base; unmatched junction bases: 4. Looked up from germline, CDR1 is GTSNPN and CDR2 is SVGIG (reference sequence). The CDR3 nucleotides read TGTGCCTGGACCGGACAGGGGTGGAACACTGAAGCTTTCTTT. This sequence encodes CAWTGQGWNTEAFF.

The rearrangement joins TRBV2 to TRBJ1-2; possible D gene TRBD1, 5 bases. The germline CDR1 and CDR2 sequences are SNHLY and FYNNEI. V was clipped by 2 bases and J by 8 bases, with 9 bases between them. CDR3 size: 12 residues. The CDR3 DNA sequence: TGTGCCAGCAGTGAAATGGGGCTCGGCTACACCTTC. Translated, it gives CASSEMGLGYTF. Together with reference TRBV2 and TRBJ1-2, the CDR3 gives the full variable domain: EPEVTQTPSHQVTQMGQEVILRCVPISNHLYFYWYRQILGQKVEFLVSFYNNEISEKSEIFDDQFSVERPDGSNFTLKIRSTKLEDSAMYFCASSEMGLGYTFGSGTRLTVV.

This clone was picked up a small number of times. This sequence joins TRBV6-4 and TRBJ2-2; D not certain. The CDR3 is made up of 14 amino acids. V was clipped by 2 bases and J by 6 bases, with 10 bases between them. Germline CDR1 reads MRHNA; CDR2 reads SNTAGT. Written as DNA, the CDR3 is TGTGCCAGCAGTGACCGTTATCCGGCCGGGGAGCTGTTTTTT. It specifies CASSDRYPAGELFF.

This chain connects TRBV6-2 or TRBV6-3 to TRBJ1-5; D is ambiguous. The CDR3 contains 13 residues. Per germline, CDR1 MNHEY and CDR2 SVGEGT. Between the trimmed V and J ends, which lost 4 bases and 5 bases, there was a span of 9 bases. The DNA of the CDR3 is TGTGCCAGCAGTTCGGAGCATGATCAGCCCCAGCATTTT. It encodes CASSSEHDQPQHF.

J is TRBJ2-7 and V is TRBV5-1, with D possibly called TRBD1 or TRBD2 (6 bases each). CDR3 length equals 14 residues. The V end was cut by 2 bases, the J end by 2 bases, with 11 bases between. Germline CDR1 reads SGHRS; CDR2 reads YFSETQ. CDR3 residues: CASSFQGGTYEQYV. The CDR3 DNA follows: TGCGCCAGCAGCTTCCAAGGGGGGACCTACGAGCAGTACGTC.

CDR3 protein: CASSQGETQYF. CDR3 DNA: TGTGCCAGCAGCCAAGGAGAGACCCAGTACTTC. J is TRBJ2-5 and V is TRBV16; D is undetermined. V lost 2 bases, J lost 4 bases, and 2 bases lay in between. This CDR3 region has 11 residues. CDR1 and CDR2 from the germline V gene are KGHSY and FQNENV.

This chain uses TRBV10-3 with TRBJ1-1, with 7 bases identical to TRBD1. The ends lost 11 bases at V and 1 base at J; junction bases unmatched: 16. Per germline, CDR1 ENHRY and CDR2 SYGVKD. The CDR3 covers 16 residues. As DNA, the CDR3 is TGTGCCTCACAACCGGGACAGAACCAAAAGAACACTGAAGCTTTCTTT. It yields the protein CASQPGQNQKNTEAFF.

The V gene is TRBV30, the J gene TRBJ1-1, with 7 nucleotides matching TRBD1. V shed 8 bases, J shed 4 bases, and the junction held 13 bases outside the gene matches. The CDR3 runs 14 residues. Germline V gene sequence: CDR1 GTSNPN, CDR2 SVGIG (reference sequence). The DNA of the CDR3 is TGTGCCGCGCAGGGGGGACTTCGGGGCACTGAAGCTTTCTTT. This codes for CAAQGGLRGTEAFF.

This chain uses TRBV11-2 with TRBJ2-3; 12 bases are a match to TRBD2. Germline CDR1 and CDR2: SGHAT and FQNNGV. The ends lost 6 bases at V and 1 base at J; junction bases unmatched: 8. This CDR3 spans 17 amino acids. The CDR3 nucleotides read TGTGCCAGCAGTCGCGGGACTAGCGGGTTCGGCACAGATACGCAGTATTTT. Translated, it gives CASSRGTSGFGTDTQYF.

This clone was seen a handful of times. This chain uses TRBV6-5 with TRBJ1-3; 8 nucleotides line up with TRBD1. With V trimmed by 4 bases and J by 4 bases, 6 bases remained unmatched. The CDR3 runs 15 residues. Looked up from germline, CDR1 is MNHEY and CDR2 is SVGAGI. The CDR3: CASSSTGGLGNTIYF. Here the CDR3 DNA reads TGTGCCAGCAGTTCTACAGGGGGGCTGGGAAACACCATATATTTT.

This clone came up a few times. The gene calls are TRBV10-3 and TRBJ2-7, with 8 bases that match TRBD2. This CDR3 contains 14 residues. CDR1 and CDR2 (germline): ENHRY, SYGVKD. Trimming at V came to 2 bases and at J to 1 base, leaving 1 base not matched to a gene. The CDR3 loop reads CAISETSGSYEQYV. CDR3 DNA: TGTGCCATCAGTGAGACTAGCGGTTCCTACGAGCAGTACGTC.

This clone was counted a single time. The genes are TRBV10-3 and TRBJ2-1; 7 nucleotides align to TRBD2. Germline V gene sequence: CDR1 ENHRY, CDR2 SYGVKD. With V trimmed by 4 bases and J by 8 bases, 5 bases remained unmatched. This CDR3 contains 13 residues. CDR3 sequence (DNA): TGTGCCATCAGTGCGATAGCGGGCGATGAGCAGTTCTTC. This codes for CAISAIAGDEQFF.

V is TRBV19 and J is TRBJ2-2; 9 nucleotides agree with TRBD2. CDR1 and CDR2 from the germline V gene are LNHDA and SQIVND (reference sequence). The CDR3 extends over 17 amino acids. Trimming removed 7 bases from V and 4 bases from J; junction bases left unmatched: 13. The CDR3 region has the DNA TGTGCCAGTAACCAGCGGGGGGCCAAGGGGGGCACCGGGGAGCTGTTTTTT. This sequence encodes CASNQRGAKGGTGELFF. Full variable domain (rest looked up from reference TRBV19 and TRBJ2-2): DGGITQSPKYLFRKEGQNVTLSCEQNLNHDAMYWYRQDPGQGLRLIYYSQIVNDFQKGDIAEGYSVSREKKESFPLTVTSAQKNPTAFYLCASNQRGAKGGTGELFFGEGSRLTVL.

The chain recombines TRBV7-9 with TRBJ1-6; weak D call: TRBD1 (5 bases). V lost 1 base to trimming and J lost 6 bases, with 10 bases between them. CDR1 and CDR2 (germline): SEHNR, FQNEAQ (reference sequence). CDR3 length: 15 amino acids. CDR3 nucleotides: TGTGCCAGCAGCTTAGGCGGGACCCTTAATTCACCCCTCCACTTT. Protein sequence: CASSLGGTLNSPLHF.

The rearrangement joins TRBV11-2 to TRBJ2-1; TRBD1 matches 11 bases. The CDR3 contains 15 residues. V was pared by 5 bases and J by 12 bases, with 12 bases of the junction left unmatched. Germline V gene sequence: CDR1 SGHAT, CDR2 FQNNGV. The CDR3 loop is CASSQVGTGGYGQFF. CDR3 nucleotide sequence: TGTGCCAGCAGCCAAGTGGGGACAGGGGGATATGGGCAGTTCTTC.

The CDR3 loop reads CASSHAIDSNYGYTF. The CDR3 DNA sequence: TGTGCCAGCAGCCATGCAATCGACAGTAACTATGGCTACACCTTC. The chain couples TRBV5-4 to TRBJ1-2; D possibly corresponds to TRBD1 (5 bases). From germline, CDR1 is SGHNT and CDR2 YYREEE (reference sequence). Between the trimmed V and J ends, which lost 4 bases and 1 base, there was a span of 14 bases. This CDR3 region has 15 residues.

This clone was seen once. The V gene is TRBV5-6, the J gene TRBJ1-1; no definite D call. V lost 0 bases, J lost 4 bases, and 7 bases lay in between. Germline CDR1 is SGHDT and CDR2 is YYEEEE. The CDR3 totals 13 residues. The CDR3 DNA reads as TGTGCCAGCAGCTTGGTGGAGGGCACTGAAGCTTTCTTT. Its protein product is CASSLVEGTEAFF.

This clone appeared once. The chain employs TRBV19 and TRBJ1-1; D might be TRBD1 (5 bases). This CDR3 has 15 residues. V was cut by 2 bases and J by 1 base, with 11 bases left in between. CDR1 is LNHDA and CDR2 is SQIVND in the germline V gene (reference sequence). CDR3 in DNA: TGTGCCAGTAGTATACGCTTTGGGGGGAACACTGAAGCTTTCTTT. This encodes CASSIRFGGNTEAFF. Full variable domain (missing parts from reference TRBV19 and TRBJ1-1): DGGITQSPKYLFRKEGQNVTLSCEQNLNHDAMYWYRQDPGQGLRLIYYSQIVNDFQKGDIAEGYSVSREKKESFPLTVTSAQKNPTAFYLCASSIRFGGNTEAFFGQGTRLTVV.

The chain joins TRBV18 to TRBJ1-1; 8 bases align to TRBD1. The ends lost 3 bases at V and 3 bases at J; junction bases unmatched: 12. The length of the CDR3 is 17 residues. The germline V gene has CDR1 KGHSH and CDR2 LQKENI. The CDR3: CASSPPGQGLGDTEAFF. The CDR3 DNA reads TGTGCCAGCTCACCCCCCGGACAGGGTCTCGGCGACACTGAAGCTTTCTTT. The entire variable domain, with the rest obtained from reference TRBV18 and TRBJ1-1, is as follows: NAGVMQNPRHLVRRRGQEARLRCSPMKGHSHVYWYRQLPEEGLKFMVYLQKENIIDESGMPKERFSAEFPKEGPSILRIQQVVRGDSAAYFCASSPPGQGLGDTEAFFGQGTRLTVV.

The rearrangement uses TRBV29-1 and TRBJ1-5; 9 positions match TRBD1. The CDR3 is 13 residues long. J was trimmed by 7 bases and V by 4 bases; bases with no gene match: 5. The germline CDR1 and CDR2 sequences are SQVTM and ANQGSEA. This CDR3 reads CSVGDRGGQPQHF. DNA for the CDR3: TGCAGCGTTGGAGACAGGGGGGGGCAGCCCCAGCATTTT. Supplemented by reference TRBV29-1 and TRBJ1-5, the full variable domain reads SAVISQKPSRDICQRGTSLTIQCQVDSQVTMMFWYRQQPGQSLTLIATANQGSEATYESGFVIDKFPISRPNLTFSTLTVSNMSPEDSSIYLCSVGDRGGQPQHFGDGTRLSIL.

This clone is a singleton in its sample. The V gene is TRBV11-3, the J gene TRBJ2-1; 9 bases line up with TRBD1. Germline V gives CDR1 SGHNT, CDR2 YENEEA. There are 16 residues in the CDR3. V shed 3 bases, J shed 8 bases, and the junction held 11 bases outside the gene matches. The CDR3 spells CASSLRYRGRLDEQFF. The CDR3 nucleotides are TGTGCCAGCAGCTTGCGTTACAGGGGGCGGCTCGATGAGCAGTTCTTC.

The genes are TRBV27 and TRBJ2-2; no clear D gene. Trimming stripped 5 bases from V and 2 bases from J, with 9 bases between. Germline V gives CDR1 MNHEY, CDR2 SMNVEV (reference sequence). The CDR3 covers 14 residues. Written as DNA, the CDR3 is TGTGCCAGCAGTGTCCGGGTCAACACCGGGGAGCTGTTTTTT. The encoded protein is CASSVRVNTGELFF.